This passage covers 3 T cell receptor beta chains from one sample sequenced in a study of T cell responses to AZD1222 COVID-19 vaccine. Measured with immunoSEQ multiplex PCR; TCRdb has only the in-frame clones, and not every one. In the table there are 130,000 or so clones, roughly 89% of which are singletons. Sequences were derived from peripheral blood, sampled on day 0 of AZD1222 vaccination. Receptors originate from an adult in good health.

The chain joins TRBV27 to TRBJ1-6, with 7 bases lining up with TRBD1. CDR3 length: 16 amino acids. Germline trimming cut 1 base from V and 7 bases from J; bases unmatched to any gene: 7. Germline V gives CDR1 MNHEY, CDR2 SMNVEV (reference sequence). CDR3 residues: CASSLWVSGGNSPLHF. For the CDR3, the DNA is TGTGCCAGCAGTTTATGGGTCTCAGGGGGGAATTCACCCCTCCACTTT.

This chain joins TRBV5-6 and TRBJ2-7; 14 nucleotides line up with TRBD2. Per the germline V gene, CDR1 is SGHDT and CDR2 is YYEEEE. The J segment lost 3 bases and the V segment lost 4 bases, leaving 6 bases of the junction unmatched. The CDR3 has 16 amino acids. The CDR3, as DNA: TGTGCCAGCAGCCCGGGACTAGCGGGAGCCTTCTACGAGCAGTACTTC. Its protein product is CASSPGLAGAFYEQYF.

The gene calls are TRBV7-3 and TRBJ2-1; D may be TRBD1 (7 bases). The germline V gene encodes CDR1 SGHTA and CDR2 FQGTGA. CDR3 length equals 17 residues. The ends were cut back, 5 bases at V and 0 bases at J, with 17 bases in the middle. The chain's CDR3 is CASSPSPRGDSYNEQFF. As DNA, the CDR3 is TGTGCCAGCAGCCCGAGCCCCAGGGGGGACTCCTACAATGAGCAGTTCTTC.